The T cell receptor beta chain described here comes from a study of Graves' ophthalmopathy and Graves' hyperthyroidism. At the level of the study: Being free of ophthalmopathy for 18 months of follow-up defined stable hyperthyroidism.

This clonotype was counted a few times. Its target is not known. Amplification from RNA transcripts yielded the TCR beta CDR3 regions. Scientists carried out first-round RT-PCR using HTBI primers and then a second-round multiplex PCR. MiXCR was run by TCRdb on the multiplex PCR reads, yielding one entry per CDR3 protein. Among around 1,000,000 distinct CDR3 sequences, about 36% were seen once, and the ten largest hold around 10%. The study, taken as a whole, reports: Blood samples also showed most expanded thyroid clonotypes exceeding 0.001 frequency.

Eligible hyperthyroidism cases comprised new diagnoses of under 2 months' duration in individuals aged 18 to 65. Other autoimmune diseases, uncontrolled infections, pregnancy or lactation led to the exclusion of patients. The sample consisted of peripheral blood or thyroid tissue (not recorded which). The receptor comes from an adult man with Graves' hyperthyroidism.

This CDR3 is CASSKGRVGGTEAFF. In nucleotides, the CDR3 is TGTGCCAGCAGCAAGGGAAGGGTGGGTGGCACTGAAGCTTTCTTT. This chain uses TRBV11-2 with TRBJ1-1; D is unresolved. Germline CDR1 and CDR2: SGHAT and FQNNGV. This CDR3 comprises 15 residues. Trimming stripped 5 bases from V and 4 bases from J, with 17 bases between.